The 26 T cell receptor beta chains below come from one sample, sequenced in a study of cytomegalovirus exposure and HLA in healthy donors. TCRdb's copy holds only in-frame clones and misses some; the assay was immunoSEQ multiplex PCR. The sample has 140,000 to 150,000 clones, 94% seen once. Material for sequencing was PBMCs. The receptors here all came from a man between 18 and 35 years old in good health and CMV-seropositive.

The chain recombines TRBV7-2 with TRBJ2-3, with D possibly TRBD2 on 6 matching bases. Germline CDR1 and CDR2: SGHTA and FQGNSA. The CDR3 sequence is 14 residues long. V was clipped by 4 bases and J by 4 bases, with 12 bases between them. The CDR3 loop is CASSSQWGADTQYF. The CDR3 DNA reads TGTGCCAGCAGCTCCCAGTGGGGGGCAGATACGCAGTATTTT.

The chain combines TRBV18 with TRBJ1-6; D gene unclear. V was pared by 2 bases and J by 1 base, with 12 bases between. This CDR3 comprises 17 residues. Germline loops: CDR1 KGHSH, CDR2 LQKENI. CDR3 residues: CASSPDPVKSYNSPLHF. The CDR3 DNA sequence: TGTGCCAGCTCACCAGATCCGGTGAAGTCCTATAATTCACCCCTCCACTTT. The full variable domain, rest sourced from reference TRBV18 and TRBJ1-6, is NAGVMQNPRHLVRRRGQEARLRCSPMKGHSHVYWYRQLPEEGLKFMVYLQKENIIDESGMPKERFSAEFPKEGPSILRIQQVVRGDSAAYFCASSPDPVKSYNSPLHFGNGTRLTVT.

This clone was found once. The chain joins TRBV27 to TRBJ2-1, with TRBD1 matching 7 bases. There are 14 residues in the CDR3. The germline CDR1 and CDR2 sequences are MNHEY and SMNVEV (reference sequence). Losses at the gene ends were 2 bases for V and 6 bases for J; bases not matched to a gene: 4. The CDR3 reads CASSLTGVLNEQFF. The DNA of the CDR3 is TGTGCCAGCAGTTTAACAGGGGTTCTCAATGAGCAGTTCTTC.

The chain recombines TRBV5-1 with TRBJ2-2; TRBD2 is a possible D gene (6 bases). With 7 bases removed from V and 6 bases from J, the gap between germline ends came to 10 bases. Germline V CDR1 and CDR2: SGHRS, YFSETQ. The CDR3 totals 12 residues. The CDR3 loop is CASRTGAGELFF. The CDR3 DNA is TGCGCCAGCCGAACGGGGGCCGGGGAGCTGTTTTTT.

This clone was seen only once. This rearrangement joins TRBV4-2 to TRBJ1-2; 9 nucleotides line up with TRBD1. The germline gives CDR1 LGHNA, CDR2 YNFKEQ. This CDR3 comprises 16 residues. Trimming cost V 0 bases and J 8 bases; bases outside gene matches: 10. Here the CDR3 reads CASSQEVQGAVGGYTF. The CDR3 DNA follows: TGTGCCAGCAGCCAAGAGGTACAGGGGGCGGTTGGAGGCTACACCTTC.

This rearrangement joins TRBV6-6 to TRBJ2-5, with D unresolved. CDR1 and CDR2 from the germline V gene are MNHNY and SVGAGI (reference sequence). With 11 bases removed from V and 2 bases from J, the gap between germline ends came to 15 bases. The CDR3 spans 13 residues. CDR3 in DNA: TGTGCCTCGTCTTATAAGCCACAAGAGACCCAGTACTTC. Translated: CASSYKPQETQYF.

This chain connects TRBV9 to TRBJ2-1, with 11 bases that match TRBD2. Germline CDR1 is SGDLS and CDR2 is YYNGEE. The CDR3 sequence is 15 residues long. Trimming at V came to 3 bases and at J to 4 bases, leaving 3 bases not matched to a gene. CDR3 amino acids: CASSAGTSGYNEQFF. The CDR3 DNA reads TGTGCCAGCAGCGCCGGGACTAGCGGATACAATGAGCAGTTCTTC. The complete variable domain, with remaining parts taken from reference TRBV9 and TRBJ2-1, reads DSGVTQTPKHLITATGQRVTLRCSPRSGDLSVYWYQQSLDQGLQFLIQYYNGEERAKGNILERFSAQQFPDLHSELNLSSLELGDSALYFCASSAGTSGYNEQFFGPGTRLTVL.

CDR3 region: CASSARGGSSYNSPLHF. For the CDR3, the DNA is TGTGCCAGCAGCGCTAGGGGAGGGAGCTCCTATAATTCACCCCTCCACTTT. The chain has TRBV7-2 and TRBJ1-6, with D tentatively TRBD1 (5 bases). The CDR3 consists of 17 residues. The germline V gene has CDR1 SGHTA and CDR2 FQGNSA. V lost 5 bases and J 0 bases, leaving 14 bases between the germline ends. Together with reference TRBV7-2 and TRBJ1-6, the CDR3 gives the full variable domain: GAGVSQSPSNKVTEKGKDVELRCDPISGHTALYWYRQSLGQGLEFLIYFQGNSAPDKSGLPSDRFSAERTGGSVSTLTIQRTQQEDSAVYLCASSARGGSSYNSPLHFGNGTRLTVT.

V is TRBV9 and J is TRBJ2-7; no clear D gene. The V gene lost 0 bases and the J gene lost 7 bases, with 11 bases spanning the gap. The CDR3 loop spans 13 amino acids. In germline, CDR1 is SGDLS, CDR2 YYNGEE. CDR3 sequence reads: CASSVAPLQEQYF. The DNA for the CDR3 is TGTGCCAGCAGCGTAGCCCCTCTTCAGGAGCAGTACTTC.

The chain is built from TRBV30 and TRBJ2-7; TRBD2 is a possible D gene (5 bases). The CDR3 spans 13 residues. Germline loops: CDR1 GTSNPN, CDR2 SVGIG (reference sequence). V lost 1 base, J lost 0 bases, and 7 bases lay in between. CDR3 in amino acids: CAWSGSGSYEQYF. The CDR3 coding sequence is TGTGCCTGGAGTGGGAGCGGCTCCTACGAGCAGTACTTC.

This chain uses TRBV30 with TRBJ2-7, with TRBD2 as a possible D gene (5 bases). Germline CDR1 and CDR2: GTSNPN and SVGIG (reference sequence). This CDR3 is 15 amino acids long. Trimming took off 0 bases at V and 7 bases at J, with 19 bases between the two ends. The CDR3 spells CAWSVLWPVPGEQYF. The CDR3 DNA follows: TGTGCCTGGAGTGTACTTTGGCCTGTACCGGGGGAGCAGTACTTC.

V is TRBV6-6 and J is TRBJ2-1, with 12 bases identical to TRBD2. The V segment lost 6 bases and the J segment 12 bases; nucleotides outside the gene matches: 9. The germline gives CDR1 MNHNY, CDR2 SVGAGI (reference sequence). The CDR3 covers 14 residues. This CDR3 reads CASSYLAGGRRQFF. CDR3 DNA sequence: TGTGCCAGCAGCTACCTAGCGGGGGGGCGGAGGCAGTTCTTC.

V is TRBV28 and J is TRBJ2-5; TRBD2 might be the D (7 bases). CDR1 MDHEN and CDR2 SYDVKM come from the germline V gene. V was pared by 4 bases and J by 3 bases, with 12 bases between. This CDR3 contains 14 residues. CDR3 DNA sequence: TGTGCCAGCAGTTCGGCGGGGGCTGAAGAGACCCAGTACTTC. Its protein product is CASSSAGAEETQYF.

This clone was observed once. V and J are TRBV10-2 and TRBJ2-2; no reliable D call. The CDR3 has 13 amino acids. The V and J ends lost 2 bases and 8 bases respectively, with 9 bases between them. The germline V gene has CDR1 WSHSY and CDR2 SAAADI. This CDR3 reads CASSEAGFGELFF. For the CDR3, the DNA is TGCGCCAGCAGTGAGGCAGGATTTGGGGAGCTGTTTTTT.

The chain joins TRBV4-1 to TRBJ2-1, with a tentative D call TRBD2 (6 bases). With 3 bases removed from V and 10 bases from J, the gap between germline ends came to 25 bases. CDR3 length: 17 amino acids. CDR1 and CDR2 from the germline V gene are MGHRA and YSYEKL. Here the CDR3 reads CASSQGLKSKSWGEQFF. In DNA, the CDR3 is TGCGCCAGCAGCCAGGGACTGAAAAGCAAAAGTTGGGGGGAGCAGTTCTTC.

This chain links TRBV27 with TRBJ2-2; D gene ambiguous. Germline-derived CDR1 and CDR2 are MNHEY and SMNVEV (reference sequence). Deletions cut 5 bases from V and 1 base from J, with 17 bases between. CDR3 length equals 17 residues. The CDR3 reads CASSPSVMRRNTGELFF. The CDR3, as DNA: TGTGCCAGCAGTCCCTCCGTAATGCGGAGGAACACCGGGGAGCTGTTTTTT.

The DNA for the CDR3 is TGTGCCACCAGCAGAGTCGCGGGAGGGCCGGACGACGAGCAGTACTTC. Protein sequence: CATSRVAGGPDDEQYF. The chain is built from TRBV15 and TRBJ2-7, with TRBD2 matching 9 bases. J was trimmed by 5 bases and V by 1 base; bases with no gene match: 9. This CDR3 has 16 amino acids. Germline CDR1 and CDR2: LNHNV and YYDKDF (reference sequence).

The rearrangement links TRBV5-5 to TRBJ2-7; 8 nucleotides line up with TRBD1. The ends lost 2 bases at V and 3 bases at J; junction bases unmatched: 4. The CDR3 loop spans 14 amino acids. CDR1 and CDR2 (germline): SGHKS, YYEKEE (reference sequence). The chain's CDR3 is CASSFGQGGYEQYF. As DNA, the CDR3 is TGTGCCAGCAGCTTCGGACAGGGTGGCTACGAGCAGTACTTC.

This rearrangement joins TRBV7-9 to TRBJ2-7; 11 positions match TRBD2. Unmatched junction bases numbered 11, after V lost 2 bases and J lost 5 bases. The CDR3 length is 17 residues. Germline V lookup: CDR1 SEHNR, CDR2 FQNEAQ (reference sequence). The CDR3 DNA follows: TGTGCCAGCAGCTTACATCTCCTACTAGCGGGAGACCACGAGCAGTACTTC. Translated: CASSLHLLLAGDHEQYF.

This clone was counted once. The chain recombines TRBV15 with TRBJ2-7; no definite D call. Germline V lookup: CDR1 LNHNV, CDR2 YYDKDF (reference sequence). CDR3 length equals 14 residues. Trimming removed 0 bases at V and 3 bases at J, with 9 bases between. CDR3 sequence: CATSRDPFLYEQYF. CDR3 nucleotide sequence: TGTGCCACCAGCAGAGACCCTTTCCTCTACGAGCAGTACTTC.

The chain is built from TRBV5-1 and TRBJ2-1; TRBD2 aligns across 8 bases. This CDR3 region has 16 residues. Germline lookup yields CDR1 SGHRS and CDR2 YFSETQ. Unmatched junction bases numbered 8, after V lost 0 bases and J lost 6 bases. Written as DNA, the CDR3 is TGCGCCAGCAGCTTGGTTAGCGGGACCCGAATCAATGAGCAGTTCTTC. Its translation: CASSLVSGTRINEQFF.

This chain connects TRBV2 to TRBJ2-3; D is unclear. CDR1 and CDR2 from the germline V gene are SNHLY and FYNNEI. Trimming removed 3 bases from V and 4 bases from J, with 5 bases in between. The CDR3 is 12 amino acids. In nucleotides, the CDR3 is TGTGCCAGCAGTGATCTGTCAGATACGCAGTATTTT. This encodes CASSDLSDTQYF.

The chain has TRBV27 and TRBJ2-7; 11 nucleotides match TRBD2. Germline V lookup: CDR1 MNHEY, CDR2 SMNVEV (reference sequence). The CDR3 has 16 residues. V shed 5 bases, J shed 3 bases, and the junction held 9 bases outside the gene matches. The CDR3 reads CASSPLLAGGHYEQYF. CDR3 DNA: TGTGCCAGCAGTCCCCTCCTAGCGGGGGGACACTACGAGCAGTACTTC.

The gene calls are TRBV30 and TRBJ2-1, with 13 bases aligning to TRBD2. This CDR3 is 19 amino acids long. Trimming removed 0 bases from V and 3 bases from J; junction bases left unmatched: 11. Germline V gene lookup returns CDR1 GTSNPN and CDR2 SVGIG (reference sequence). The DNA of the CDR3 is TGTGCCTGGAGTGTACAAAGGACTAGCGGGAGTAAAGGCTACAATGAGCAGTTCTTC. Protein product: CAWSVQRTSGSKGYNEQFF.

V is TRBV13 and J is TRBJ2-7; weak D call: TRBD1 (6 bases). The CDR3 covers 15 residues. CDR1 is PRHDT, CDR2 FYEKMQ, per germline (reference sequence). The V and J ends lost 6 bases and 2 bases respectively, with 17 bases between them. The CDR3 reads CASSYRDRGPYEQYF. The CDR3 nucleotides read TGTGCCAGCAGTTACAGGGACCGAGGGCCCTACGAGCAGTACTTC.

This clone was seen once. The rearrangement uses TRBV13 and TRBJ2-1, with D uncertain. Germline loops: CDR1 PRHDT, CDR2 FYEKMQ (reference sequence). The CDR3 has 12 residues. The V gene lost 4 bases and the J gene lost 10 bases, with 11 bases spanning the gap. For the CDR3, the DNA is TGTGCCAGCAGCTCTGGAGAGTACGAGCAGTTCTTC. It yields the protein CASSSGEYEQFF. Filled out from reference TRBV13 and TRBJ2-1, the complete variable domain reads AAGVIQSPRHLIKEKRETATLKCYPIPRHDTVYWYQQGPGQDPQFLISFYEKMQSDKGSIPDRFSAQQFSDYHSELNMSSLELGDSALYFCASSSGEYEQFFGPGTRLTVL.